The clone carrying this TCR beta chain has a count of ten or more. Its target is unknown. This specimen comes from a study of T-cell memory formation after mild COVID-19. Study-wide results and caveats: Contracting CD4+ clones were located mainly in CM and EM, and CD8+ clones in EMRA. The pre-infection memory compartment contained some responding clones, suggesting cross-reactive memory joined.

TCRalpha and TCRbeta libraries used 5'RACE with constant-segment primers and UMIs. TCRdb reprocessed the 5' RACE reads with MiXCR, giving one entry per CDR3 protein. The sample yields tens of thousands of distinct CDR3 sequences, about 6.8% seen once. The CDR3 is 14 amino acids. CDR1 is LNHDA, CDR2 SQIVND, per germline (reference sequence). Trimming stripped 1 base from V and 5 bases from J, with 11 bases between. The specimen sequenced was PBMCs or a T cell subset sorted from them (not recorded which). The sequence derives from an adult who had mild COVID-19 (a few samples of this study predate the infection). Cell type and time point are not known. J is TRBJ1-1 and V is TRBV19; D uncertain. CDR3 sequence (DNA): TGTGCCAGTAGTATAGGGGGTCGAAAGACTGAAGCTTTCTTT. This gives the protein CASSIGGRKTEAFF.